This T cell receptor (beta chain) was obtained from a study of beta chain features in type 1 diabetes. As for this clone: Its antigen is as yet unknown.

Germline CDR1 reads SGHTA; CDR2 reads FQGNSA. V lost 5 bases and J lost 3; bases outside the gene matches: 9. This CDR3 region has 15 residues. The study, taken as a whole, reports: The study found moderately but significantly shorter TCRB CDR3s in all four CD4+ subsets of Type 1 diabetes patients. For patients, the naive, central memory and Treg TCRB repertoires appeared more alike than for healthy donors.

Each donor gave one heparinised blood draw averaging approximately 120 mL. Investigators reverse transcribed all isolated RNA, so they sequenced expressed TCRB transcripts. About 3.7 million reads per sample were averaged for naive, central memory and regulatory samples. Using immunoSEQ multiplex PCR, the repertoire was profiled, and TCRdb retains in-frame clones only, with some absent. The repertoire holds around 710,000 clones, with 9.5% to 15% as singletons. The sample comprised naive CD4+ T cells from blood. This clonotype originated in a man in his thirties or forties with type 1 diabetes. The chain couples TRBV7-2 to TRBJ2-7; 8 nucleotides match TRBD1. CDR3 protein: CASSSWTGIVYEQYF. Here the CDR3 DNA reads TGTGCCAGCAGCAGCTGGACAGGGATTGTCTACGAGCAGTACTTC.